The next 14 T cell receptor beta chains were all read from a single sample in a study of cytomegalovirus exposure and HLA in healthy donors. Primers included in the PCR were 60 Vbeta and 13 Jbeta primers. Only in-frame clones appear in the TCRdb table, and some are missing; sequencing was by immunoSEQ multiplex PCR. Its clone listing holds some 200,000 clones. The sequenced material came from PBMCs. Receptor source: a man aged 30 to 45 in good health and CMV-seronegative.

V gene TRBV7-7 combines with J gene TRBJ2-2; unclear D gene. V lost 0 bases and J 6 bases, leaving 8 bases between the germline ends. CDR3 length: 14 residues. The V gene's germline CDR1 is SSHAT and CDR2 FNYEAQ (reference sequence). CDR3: CASSLAPLSGELFF. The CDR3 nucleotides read TGTGCCAGCAGCTTAGCCCCCTTGTCCGGGGAGCTGTTTTTT.

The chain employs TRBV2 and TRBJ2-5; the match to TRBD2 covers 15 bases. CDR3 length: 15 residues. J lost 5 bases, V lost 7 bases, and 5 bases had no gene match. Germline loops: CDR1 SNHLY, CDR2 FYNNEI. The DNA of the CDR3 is TGTGCCAGCAACGGACTAGCGGGAGGGCGGGAGACCCAGTACTTC. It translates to CASNGLAGGRETQYF. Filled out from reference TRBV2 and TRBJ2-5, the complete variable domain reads EPEVTQTPSHQVTQMGQEVILRCVPISNHLYFYWYRQILGQKVEFLVSFYNNEISEKSEIFDDQFSVERPDGSNFTLKIRSTKLEDSAMYFCASNGLAGGRETQYFGPGTRLLVL.

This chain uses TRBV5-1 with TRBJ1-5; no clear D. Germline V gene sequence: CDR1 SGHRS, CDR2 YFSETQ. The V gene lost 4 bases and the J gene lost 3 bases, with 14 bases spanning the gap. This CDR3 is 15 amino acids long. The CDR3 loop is CASSQWEGDNQPQHF. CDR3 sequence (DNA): TGCGCCAGCAGCCAGTGGGAGGGAGACAATCAGCCCCAGCATTTT.

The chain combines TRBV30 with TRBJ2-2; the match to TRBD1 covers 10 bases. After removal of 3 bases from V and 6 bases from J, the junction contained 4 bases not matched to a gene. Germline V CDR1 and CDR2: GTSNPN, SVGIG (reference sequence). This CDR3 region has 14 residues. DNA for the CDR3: TGTGCCTGGAGCGGGACAGGGGTACCCGGGGAGCTGTTTTTT. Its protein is CAWSGTGVPGELFF.

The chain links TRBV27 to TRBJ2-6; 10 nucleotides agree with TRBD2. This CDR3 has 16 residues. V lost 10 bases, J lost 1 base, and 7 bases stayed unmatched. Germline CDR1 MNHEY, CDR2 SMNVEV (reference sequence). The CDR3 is CATWGSGRSGANVLTF. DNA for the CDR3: TGTGCCACCTGGGGTAGCGGGAGGTCTGGGGCCAACGTCCTGACTTTC.

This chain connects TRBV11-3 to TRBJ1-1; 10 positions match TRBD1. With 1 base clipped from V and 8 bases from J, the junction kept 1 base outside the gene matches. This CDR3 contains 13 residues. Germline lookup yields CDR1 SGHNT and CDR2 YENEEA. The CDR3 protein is CASSLGDRGEAFF. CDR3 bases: TGTGCCAGCAGCTTAGGGGACAGGGGAGAAGCTTTCTTT.

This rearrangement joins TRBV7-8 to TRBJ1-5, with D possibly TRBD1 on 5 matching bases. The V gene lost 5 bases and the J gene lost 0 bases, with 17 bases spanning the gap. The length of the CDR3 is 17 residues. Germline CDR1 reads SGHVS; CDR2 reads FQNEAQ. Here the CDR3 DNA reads TGTGCCAGCAGCCTCGGGGCGGGAGGATATAGCAATCAGCCCCAGCATTTT. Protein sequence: CASSLGAGGYSNQPQHF.

Here the CDR3 DNA reads TGTGCCAGCAGTTTCACAGTCACAGATACGCAGTATTTT. This codes for CASSFTVTDTQYF. This chain uses TRBV27 with TRBJ2-3; no firm D call. V was shortened by 3 bases and J by 2 bases, with 6 bases between the two germline ends. Germline assignment: CDR1 MNHEY and CDR2 SMNVEV (reference sequence). The CDR3 totals 13 residues.

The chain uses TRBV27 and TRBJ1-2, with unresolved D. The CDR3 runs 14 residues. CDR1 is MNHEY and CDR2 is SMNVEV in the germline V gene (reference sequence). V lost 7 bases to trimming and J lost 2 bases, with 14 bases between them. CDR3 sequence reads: CASTYRAGNYGYTF. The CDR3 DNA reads TGTGCCAGCACCTACCGAGCCGGGAACTATGGCTACACCTTC.

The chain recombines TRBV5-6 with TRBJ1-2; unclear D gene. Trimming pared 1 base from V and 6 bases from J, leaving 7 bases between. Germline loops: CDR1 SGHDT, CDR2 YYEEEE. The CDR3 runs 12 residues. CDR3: CASSLTRDGYTF. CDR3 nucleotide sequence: TGTGCCAGCAGCTTGACGAGGGATGGCTACACCTTC.

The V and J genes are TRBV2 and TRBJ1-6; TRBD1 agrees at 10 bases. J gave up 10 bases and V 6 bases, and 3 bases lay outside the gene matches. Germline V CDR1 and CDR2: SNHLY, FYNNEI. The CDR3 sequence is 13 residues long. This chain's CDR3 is CASSRDRGSPLHF. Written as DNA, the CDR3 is TGTGCCAGCAGCCGGGACAGGGGCTCACCCCTCCACTTT.

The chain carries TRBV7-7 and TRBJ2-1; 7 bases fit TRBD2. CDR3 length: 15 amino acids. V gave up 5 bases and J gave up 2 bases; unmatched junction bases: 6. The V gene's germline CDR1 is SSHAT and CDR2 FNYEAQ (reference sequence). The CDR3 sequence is CASSPGLGAYNEQFF. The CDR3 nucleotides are TGTGCCAGCAGCCCCGGACTAGGCGCCTACAATGAGCAGTTCTTC.

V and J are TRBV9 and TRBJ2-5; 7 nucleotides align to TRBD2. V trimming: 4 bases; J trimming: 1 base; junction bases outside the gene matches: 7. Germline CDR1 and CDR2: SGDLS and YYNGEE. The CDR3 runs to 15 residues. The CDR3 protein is CASSLFSGGQETQYF. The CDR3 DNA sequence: TGTGCCAGCAGCTTGTTTTCGGGGGGCCAAGAGACCCAGTACTTC.

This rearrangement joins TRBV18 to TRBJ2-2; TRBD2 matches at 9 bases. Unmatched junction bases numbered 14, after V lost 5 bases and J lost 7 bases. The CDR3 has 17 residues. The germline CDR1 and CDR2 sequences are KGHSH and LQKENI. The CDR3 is CASSKAAAGGPGGELFF. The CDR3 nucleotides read TGTGCCAGCTCAAAGGCGGCGGCGGGAGGGCCCGGCGGGGAGCTGTTTTTT.